Following are 10 T cell receptor beta chains from one sample sequenced in a study of cytomegalovirus exposure and HLA in healthy donors. The PCR contained 60 Vbeta and 13 Jbeta primers. Generated by immunoSEQ multiplex PCR, the TCRdb table keeps only in-frame clones and is missing some. The sample lists 90,000 to 130,000 clones, around three quarters occurring once. Sequenced input: PBMCs. Source of these receptors: a woman between 18 and 30 years old in good health and CMV-seropositive.

The gene calls are TRBV5-8 and TRBJ2-7, with D maybe TRBD1 (6 bases). This CDR3 has 15 amino acids. Germline loops: CDR1 SGHTS, CDR2 YDEGEE. The ends were cut back, 4 bases at V and 0 bases at J, with 14 bases in the middle. This CDR3 reads CASSRDTSSSYEQYF. DNA of the CDR3: TGTGCCAGCAGCCGGGACACCTCTAGCTCCTACGAGCAGTACTTC.

This chain connects TRBV2 to TRBJ1-5; 10 positions match TRBD1. This CDR3 is 14 amino acids long. Germline lookup yields CDR1 SNHLY and CDR2 FYNNEI. Trimming took 7 bases from V and 9 from J; bases not matched to a gene: 9. CDR3 DNA sequence: TGTGCCAGCACCGCCGGGACAGGGGAAGGGCCCCAGCATTTT. It specifies CASTAGTGEGPQHF.

This chain uses TRBV10-1 with TRBJ2-7; TRBD2 matches 14 bases. Germline CDR1 and CDR2: WNHNN and SYGVQD (reference sequence). V was pared by 6 bases and J by 2 bases, with 6 bases of the junction left unmatched. This CDR3 spans 16 amino acids. CDR3 sequence reads: CASSHRLAGGPYEQYF. The CDR3 nucleotides are TGCGCCAGCAGCCATCGACTAGCGGGAGGGCCCTACGAGCAGTACTTC.

The rearrangement joins TRBV11-3 to TRBJ2-3; 8 bases align to TRBD2. J lost 6 bases, V lost 5 bases, and 13 bases had no gene match. The CDR3 has 16 residues. The germline V gene encodes CDR1 SGHNT and CDR2 YENEEA. CDR3: CASSPAAAGVSDTQYF. The CDR3 region has the DNA TGTGCCAGCAGCCCCGCGGCAGCGGGAGTATCCGATACGCAGTATTTT.

This sequence joins TRBV7-6 and TRBJ2-2; possibly TRBD2 for D (5 bases). Trimming shortened V by 5 bases and J by 7 bases, and 14 bases separated the two germline ends. The CDR3 consists of 14 residues. CDR1 and CDR2 from the germline V gene are SGHVS and FNYEAQ. The DNA for the CDR3 is TGTGCCAGCAGCGCTAGTCCTCGGGGCGGGGAGCTGTTTTTT. It specifies CASSASPRGGELFF.

CDR3 loop: CASSGDRGPYNEQFF. The CDR3 DNA sequence: TGTGCCAGCAGTGGCGACAGGGGACCTTACAATGAGCAGTTCTTC. The chain recombines TRBV6-5 with TRBJ2-1; 8 bases agree with TRBD1. This CDR3 is 15 amino acids long. V lost 5 bases, J lost 4 bases, and 7 bases stayed unmatched. Germline V CDR1 and CDR2: MNHEY, SVGAGI.

This chain joins TRBV9 and TRBJ2-7; possibly TRBD1 for D (6 bases). Germline CDR1 and CDR2: SGDLS and YYNGEE. The CDR3 spans 14 residues. The V gene lost 4 bases and the J gene lost 2 bases, with 13 bases spanning the gap. CDR3 in amino acids: CASSLGQRAYEQYF. For the CDR3, the DNA is TGTGCCAGCAGCCTCGGACAGAGAGCCTACGAGCAGTACTTC.

This clone was counted only a few times. The V gene is TRBV19, the J gene TRBJ1-4; D unclear. Trimming took 6 bases from V and 10 from J, leaving 15 bases between them. The CDR3 is 13 residues long. Germline lookup yields CDR1 LNHDA and CDR2 SQIVND (reference sequence). In nucleotides, the CDR3 is TGTGCCAGTAGAAAGTCTCTAGGCGGAAAACTGTTTTTT. It translates to CASRKSLGGKLFF.

DNA of the CDR3: TGCGCCAGCAGCTTTTCCGGGGGGAACACTGAAGCTTTCTTT. Protein sequence: CASSFSGGNTEAFF. The chain carries TRBV5-1 and TRBJ1-1; D is possibly TRBD1 (5 bases). Trimming removed 2 bases from V and 1 base from J, with 9 bases in between. Germline CDR1 and CDR2: SGHRS and YFSETQ. The CDR3 is 14 residues long.

The chain employs TRBV9 and TRBJ1-4, with 8 bases fitting TRBD1. Trimming cost V 5 bases and J 8 bases; bases outside gene matches: 5. CDR1 and CDR2 from the germline V gene are SGDLS and YYNGEE. This CDR3 is 13 amino acids long. The CDR3 DNA sequence: TGTGCCAGCAGGGGACAGGAAGGCGAAAAACTGTTTTTT. As protein: CASRGQEGEKLFF.